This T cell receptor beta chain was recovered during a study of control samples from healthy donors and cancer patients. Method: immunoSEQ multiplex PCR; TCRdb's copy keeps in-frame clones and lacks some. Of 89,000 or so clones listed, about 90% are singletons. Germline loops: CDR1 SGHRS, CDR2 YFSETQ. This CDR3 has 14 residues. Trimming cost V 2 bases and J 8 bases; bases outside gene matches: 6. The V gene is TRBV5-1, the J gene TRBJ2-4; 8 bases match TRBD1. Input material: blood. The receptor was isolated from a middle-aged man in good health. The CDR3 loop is CASSLSQGADIQYF. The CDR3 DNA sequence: TGCGCCAGCAGCTTAAGCCAGGGGGCGGACATTCAGTACTTC.